Below, 20 T cell receptor beta chains from the same sample are listed, as sequenced in a study of CD8 T cells in Susac syndrome. A quantity of about 0.5 to 1 ug RNA underwent reverse transcription using random hexamers. Each CDR3 protein gets one entry after TCRdb re-called the immunoSEQ multiplex PCR reads with MiXCR. The sample contains fewer than 150,000 distinct CDR3 sequences, about 92% of which appear only once. The specimen sequenced was CD4+ T cells from PBMCs. These receptors all come from a human donor with multiple sclerosis.

This chain connects TRBV14 to TRBJ2-5; D gene unclear. The ends were cut back, 0 bases at V and 5 bases at J, with 10 bases in the middle. The CDR3 has 14 residues. CDR1 is SGHDN and CDR2 is FVKESK in the germline V gene. Written as DNA, the CDR3 is TGTGCCAGCAGCCAAGAACTCTTTCGGGAGACCCAGTACTTC. Translating gives CASSQELFRETQYF.

The chain links TRBV4-1 to TRBJ1-1; 10 bases line up with TRBD1. Germline V gene lookup returns CDR1 MGHRA and CDR2 YSYEKL. The CDR3 length is 15 residues. V lost 4 bases, J lost 5 bases, and 7 bases stayed unmatched. CDR3 nucleotides: TGCGCCAGCAGCCTCCAGGACAGGGGGGGGACTGAAGCTTTCTTT. Protein sequence: CASSLQDRGGTEAFF.

CDR3 DNA: TGTGCCAGCAGTTACACCAAACTCCGGGACAGGGAGACAGATACGCAGTATTTT. Residues: CASSYTKLRDRETDTQYF. This sequence joins TRBV6-2 or TRBV6-3 and TRBJ2-3; TRBD1 matches 9 bases. J was trimmed by 3 bases and V by 2 bases; bases with no gene match: 12. Per germline, CDR1 MNHEY and CDR2 SVGEGT. CDR3 length equals 18 residues.

CDR3 in amino acids: CASSRKDTQYF. The CDR3 coding sequence is TGTGCCAGCAGCCGGAAAGATACGCAGTATTTT. The genes are TRBV16 and TRBJ2-3; D remains ambiguous. This CDR3 has 11 residues. The V gene lost 4 bases and the J gene lost 5 bases, with 4 bases spanning the gap. Germline-derived CDR1 and CDR2 are KGHSY and FQNENV.

The V call is TRBV7-8, the J call TRBJ2-3; D is tentatively TRBD1 or TRBD2 (5 bases each). The CDR3 consists of 18 residues. V was shortened by 5 bases and J by 7 bases, with 28 bases between the two germline ends. The germline gives CDR1 SGHVS, CDR2 FQNEAQ. CDR3 nucleotides: TGTGCCAGCAGCCAATTTAATACTCGAACCGGGGCGAGGAATACGCAGTATTTT. Translating it yields CASSQFNTRTGARNTQYF.

The chain employs TRBV5-1 and TRBJ2-3; D possibly corresponds to TRBD2 (7 bases). V was clipped by 3 bases and J by 4 bases, with 12 bases between them. From germline, CDR1 is SGHRS and CDR2 YFSETQ. This CDR3 region has 14 residues. CDR3 coding DNA: TGCGCCAGCAGCTCCGGGGGGCCCCCAGATACGCAGTATTTT. Its protein is CASSSGGPPDTQYF.

V gene TRBV6-4 combines with J gene TRBJ1-6; D is perhaps TRBD1 (6 bases). The germline gives CDR1 MRHNA, CDR2 SNTAGT. This CDR3 is built from 16 residues. Trimming stripped 6 bases from V and 10 bases from J, with 22 bases between. The DNA of the CDR3 is TGTGCCAGCAGGACTACCTTCCAGGGGCGGGGATCACCCCTCCACTTT. Translating it yields CASRTTFQGRGSPLHF.

The gene calls are TRBV28 and TRBJ1-1; TRBD1 is a possible D gene (5 bases). The CDR3 spans 14 residues. The germline gives CDR1 MDHEN, CDR2 SYDVKM. V dropped 8 bases and J dropped 4 bases, with 17 bases sitting between them. As DNA, the CDR3 is TGTGCCAGCCCTTCAAACGGGGGAAGCACTGAAGCTTTCTTT. Amino acids: CASPSNGGSTEAFF.

The CDR3 spells CASSTYVNYGYTF. The CDR3 DNA is TGTGCCAGTAGTACCTATGTTAACTATGGCTACACCTTC. The chain uses TRBV19 and TRBJ1-2, with D unresolved. With 4 bases removed from V and 1 base from J, the gap between germline ends came to 7 bases. The CDR3 totals 13 residues. The germline gives CDR1 LNHDA, CDR2 SQIVND (reference sequence).

This clonotype was picked up one time. This chain uses TRBV7-2 with TRBJ2-5, with D possibly being TRBD1 (5 bases). This CDR3 comprises 16 residues. Germline assignment: CDR1 SGHTA and CDR2 FQGNSA. With 4 bases removed from V and 2 bases from J, the gap between germline ends came to 17 bases. The CDR3 here is CASSSLTARLQETQYF. The CDR3 DNA sequence: TGTGCCAGCAGCTCCTTGACAGCACGTTTACAAGAGACCCAGTACTTC.

V usage is TRBV6-6 and J usage is TRBJ1-3; D is possibly TRBD1 (5 bases). This CDR3 spans 15 amino acids. Trimming took off 7 bases at V and 0 bases at J, with 13 bases between the two ends. Germline CDR1 reads MNHNY; CDR2 reads SVGAGI (reference sequence). CDR3 sequence: CASILGVYSGNTIYF. In nucleotides, the CDR3 is TGTGCCAGCATCTTGGGGGTCTACTCTGGAAACACCATATATTTT.

This clonotype has a handful of counts. This chain uses TRBV27 with TRBJ1-1; D is uncertain. Germline lookup yields CDR1 MNHEY and CDR2 SMNVEV (reference sequence). The CDR3 has 13 residues. Trimming stripped 3 bases from V and 1 base from J, with 6 bases between. The CDR3 DNA is TGTGCCAGCAGTTTTCGCGGGAACACTGAAGCTTTCTTT. Amino acid sequence: CASSFRGNTEAFF.

About this clonotype: The junction does not match germline at one end; this may be a read error. The chain uses TRBV4-1 and TRBJ2-2; 10 bases match TRBD1. Germline loops: CDR1 MGHRA, CDR2 YSYEKL. The CDR3 consists of 17 residues. The CDR3 reads CASGNRDRGPNTGELFF. As DNA, the CDR3 is TGCGCCAGCGGAAACCGGGACAGGGGACCGAACACCGGGGAGCTTTTTTTT.

This sequence joins TRBV7-8 and TRBJ1-1; no clear D. The germline V gene encodes CDR1 SGHVS and CDR2 FQNEAQ. This CDR3 is 14 amino acids long. Between the trimmed V and J ends, which lost 6 bases and 0 bases, there was a span of 11 bases. The CDR3 DNA follows: TGTGCCAGCAGTTCTGGACTTATGAACACTGAAGCTTTCTTT. Translating gives CASSSGLMNTEAFF.

The genes are TRBV3-1 and TRBJ1-4, with D unresolved. The CDR3 covers 19 residues. V dropped 0 bases and J dropped 0 bases, with 17 bases sitting between them. Looked up from germline, CDR1 is LGHDT and CDR2 is YNNKEL (reference sequence). The CDR3 DNA reads TGTGCCAGCAGCCAAGATCCGACATTGGTCCGGGCAACTAATGAAAAACTGTTTTTT. Protein product: CASSQDPTLVRATNEKLFF.

The CDR3 DNA follows: TGTGCCAGCAGCGTAGTTCCTACGGGGAGAACCTACGAGCAGTACTTC. It codes for CASSVVPTGRTYEQYF. This sequence joins TRBV9 and TRBJ2-7; perhaps TRBD2 as D (5 bases). V lost 0 bases and J 2 bases, leaving 15 bases between the germline ends. The CDR3 runs to 16 residues. Germline lookup yields CDR1 SGDLS and CDR2 YYNGEE. Looking up the rest from reference TRBV9 and TRBJ2-7 gives the full variable domain: DSGVTQTPKHLITATGQRVTLRCSPRSGDLSVYWYQQSLDQGLQFLIQYYNGEERAKGNILERFSAQQFPDLHSELNLSSLELGDSALYFCASSVVPTGRTYEQYFGPGTRLTVT.

The CDR3 loop reads CSALTGSYEQYF. For the CDR3, the DNA is TGCAGTGCTCTTACAGGGTCTTACGAGCAGTACTTC. The chain joins TRBV20-1 to TRBJ2-7; a weak D match, TRBD1 (6 bases). The CDR3 is made up of 12 amino acids. V was pared by 5 bases and J by 4 bases, with 12 bases between. CDR1 is DFQATT, CDR2 SNEGSKA, per germline (reference sequence).

The chain carries TRBV12-3 or TRBV12-4 and TRBJ1-2; a possible D gene is TRBD1 (5 bases). The CDR3 length is 12 residues. V was clipped by 6 bases and J by 5 bases, with 10 bases between them. The CDR3 sequence is CASSFQGYGYTF. CDR3 DNA: TGTGCCAGCAGCTTTCAGGGTTATGGCTACACCTTC.

The V call is TRBV24-1, the J call TRBJ2-3; D is possibly TRBD1 (7 bases). CDR1 and CDR2 (germline): KGHDR, SFDVKD. The CDR3 totals 15 residues. The V gene lost 6 bases and the J gene lost 2 bases, with 14 bases spanning the gap. DNA for the CDR3: TGTGCCACCAGTAGGCCAGGGGGGAACACAGATACGCAGTATTTT. Translating gives CATSRPGGNTDTQYF.

This clonotype appeared a single time. The rearrangement uses TRBV5-1 and TRBJ1-2; TRBD1 matches at 9 bases. This CDR3 is 15 amino acids long. Germline V gene data show CDR1 as SGHRS and CDR2 as YFSETQ. The ends lost 5 bases at V and 2 bases at J; junction bases unmatched: 7. The CDR3 region is CASSHRQGGNYGYTF. The CDR3 DNA follows: TGCGCCAGCAGTCATCGACAGGGGGGGAACTATGGCTACACCTTC.